A single sample gave rise to the 3 T cell receptor beta chains below, sequenced in a study of shared clonotypes between healthy human individuals. As defined, naive CD8 cells were CD45RO-negative and positively selected for CCR7, with terminally differentiated effector memory CD45RA+ cells excluded. Some clones are missing from TCRdb's copy, which holds only in-frame ones; the method was immunoSEQ multiplex PCR. The sample holds over 2,000,000 clones, about 94% seen once. Specimen: naive CD8+ T cells from PBMCs. These receptors all come from a man aged 18 to 35 in good health. Some clones in this sample may be carry-over from other donors' samples.

The chain combines TRBV7-9 with TRBJ1-2; the match to TRBD1 covers 10 bases. The CDR3 is made up of 15 amino acids. Germline lookup yields CDR1 SEHNR and CDR2 FQNEAQ (reference sequence). V was pared by 8 bases and J by 3 bases, with 9 bases of the junction left unmatched. The CDR3 DNA follows: TGTGCCAGCTGGGGGTCCGGGACAGGGGACTATGGCTACACCTTC. This encodes CASWGSGTGDYGYTF. The whole variable domain, remainder taken from reference TRBV7-9 and TRBJ1-2, is DTGVSQNPRHKITKRGQNVTFRCDPISEHNRLYWYRQTLGQGPEFLTYFQNEAQLEKSRLLSDRFSAERPKGSFSTLEIQRTEQGDSAMYLCASWGSGTGDYGYTFGSGTRLTVV.

The chain uses TRBV28 and TRBJ1-1; the D gene is possibly TRBD1 (5 bases). The V gene's germline CDR1 is MDHEN and CDR2 SYDVKM. CDR3 size: 14 residues. Deletions cut 5 bases from V and 4 bases from J, with 14 bases between. CDR3 protein: CASSLVWGGTEAFF. CDR3 bases: TGTGCCAGCAGTCTGGTTTGGGGGGGCACTGAAGCTTTCTTT.

The CDR3 DNA reads TGTGCCAGCAGTTTCACGTCGCAAACCCAATACGAGCAGTACTTC. The encoded protein is CASSFTSQTQYEQYF. The rearrangement links TRBV28 to TRBJ2-7; D is uncertain. Germline assignment: CDR1 MDHEN and CDR2 SYDVKM. The CDR3 runs to 15 residues. V lost 3 bases to trimming and J lost 4 bases, with 16 bases between them.